This T cell receptor beta chain was obtained from a study of regulatory T cells in long-lasting Graves disease. Stated time point: newly diagnosed GD, antithyroid drugs for less than 3 months. TCR sequences were obtained from RNA taken from PBMCs. The CDR3 runs 13 residues. Germline V gene data show CDR1 as SGHNT and CDR2 as YYREEE (reference sequence). Between the trimmed V and J ends, which lost 1 base and 4 bases, there was a span of 9 bases. This clonotype has a count of ten or more. Its cognate antigen is unknown. The study's findings and limits: With approximately 3,000 shared public clonotypes, persistent patients exceeded new patients, who shared just over 950.

iRepertoire HTBI primers and Arm-PCR of CDR3 regions built TCR beta libraries. Each CDR3 protein is one row after TCRdb ran MiXCR on the multiplex PCR reads. The sample lists about 220,000 distinct CDR3 sequences; approximately 18% were seen once. Separately, the same data were catalogued under a study of T cells in Graves' hyperthyroidism and ophthalmopathy.

The specimen was peripheral blood mononuclear cells (PBMCs), collected at new diagnosis, from a patient treated with antithyroid drugs. The chain uses TRBV5-4 and TRBJ2-7, with D possibly TRBD2 on 5 matching bases. The clonotype comes from a woman in her 30s with Graves disease. CDR3 coding DNA: TGTGCCAGCAGCTTGTGGGGAGTTTACGAGCAGTACTTC. Amino acids: CASSLWGVYEQYF.